Sequencing of this T cell receptor beta chain was carried out in a study of shared clonotypes between healthy human individuals. Whole-study context: Aged 18 to 49, the donors were a couple of women and a few men.

As regards this clone: The antigen remains undetermined. This same CDR3 is encoded by further DNA sequences in the sample.

Study results and limitations: Larger richness was generally estimated for naive than memory subsets.

The length of the CDR3 is 13 residues. From germline, CDR1 is SGHNT and CDR2 YYREEE (reference sequence). V lost 0 bases, J lost 5 bases, and 6 bases lay in between. Every subset's genomic DNA went evenly onto several immunoSEQ plates. Sequenced by immunoSEQ multiplex PCR; TCRdb stores in-frame clones only, minus some. The sample lists about 380,000 clones, 90% to 97% occurring once. V is TRBV5-4 and J is TRBJ1-5, with TRBD1 as a possible D gene (6 bases). The sequenced sample consisted of memory CD8+ T cells sorted from blood. Subset defined: CD45RO+ cells pooled with CCR7-negative TemRA cells. The source is a man aged 25-45 years in good health. DNA of the CDR3: TGTGCCAGCAGCTTGGACAGGGATCAGCCCCAGCATTTT. Translation: CASSLDRDQPQHF. The full variable domain, with the rest looked up from reference TRBV5-4 and TRBJ1-5, is ETGVTQSPTHLIKTRGQQVTLRCSSQSGHNTVSWYQQALGQGPQFIFQYYREEENGRGNFPPRFSGLQFPNYSSELNVNALELDDSALYLCASSLDRDQPQHFGDGTRLSIL.